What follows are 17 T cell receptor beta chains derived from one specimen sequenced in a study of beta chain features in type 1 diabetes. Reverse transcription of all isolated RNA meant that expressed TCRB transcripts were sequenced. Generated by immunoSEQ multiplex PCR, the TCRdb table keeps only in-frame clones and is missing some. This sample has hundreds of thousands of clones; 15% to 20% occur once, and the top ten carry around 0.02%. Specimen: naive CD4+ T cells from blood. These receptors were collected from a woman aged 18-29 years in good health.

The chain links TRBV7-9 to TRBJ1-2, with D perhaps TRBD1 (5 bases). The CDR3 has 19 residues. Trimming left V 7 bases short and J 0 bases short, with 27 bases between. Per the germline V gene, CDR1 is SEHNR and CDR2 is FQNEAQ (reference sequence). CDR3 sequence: CASTSGPGPLTHPNYGYTF. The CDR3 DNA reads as TGTGCCAGCACATCGGGACCAGGGCCACTTACCCATCCTAACTATGGCTACACCTTC.

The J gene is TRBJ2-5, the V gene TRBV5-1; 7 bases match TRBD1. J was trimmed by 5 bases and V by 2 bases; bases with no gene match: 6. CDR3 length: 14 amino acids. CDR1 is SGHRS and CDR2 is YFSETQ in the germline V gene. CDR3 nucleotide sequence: TGCGCCAGCAGCTTAGGGGGCCTGGTGGAGACCCAGTACTTC. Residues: CASSLGGLVETQYF.

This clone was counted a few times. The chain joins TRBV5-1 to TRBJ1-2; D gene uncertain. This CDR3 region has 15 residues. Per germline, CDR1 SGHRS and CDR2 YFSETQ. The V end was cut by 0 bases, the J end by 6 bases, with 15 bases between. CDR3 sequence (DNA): TGCGCCAGCAGCTTGGACGTGCTCCGGGCGGATGGCTACACCTTC. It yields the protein CASSLDVLRADGYTF.

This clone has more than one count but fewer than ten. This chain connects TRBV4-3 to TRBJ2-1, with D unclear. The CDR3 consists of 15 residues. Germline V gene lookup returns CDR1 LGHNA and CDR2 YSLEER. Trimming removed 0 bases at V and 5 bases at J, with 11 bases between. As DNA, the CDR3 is TGCGCCAGCAGCCAAGAGGTGCAAGGTAACAATGAGCAGTTCTTC. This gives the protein CASSQEVQGNNEQFF.

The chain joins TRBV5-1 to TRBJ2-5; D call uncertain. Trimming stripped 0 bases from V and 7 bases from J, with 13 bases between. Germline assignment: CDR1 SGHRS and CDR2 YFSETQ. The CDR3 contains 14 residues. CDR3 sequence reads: CASSLAVTDATQYF. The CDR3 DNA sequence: TGCGCCAGCAGCTTGGCCGTGACTGACGCGACCCAGTACTTC.

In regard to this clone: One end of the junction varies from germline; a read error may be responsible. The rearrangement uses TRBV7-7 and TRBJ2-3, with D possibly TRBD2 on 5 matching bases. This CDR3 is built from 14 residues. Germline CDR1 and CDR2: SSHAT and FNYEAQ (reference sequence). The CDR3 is CASSPLAWADTQYF. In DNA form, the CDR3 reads TGTGCTAGCAGCCCGCTAGCTTGGGCAGATACGCAGTATTTT.

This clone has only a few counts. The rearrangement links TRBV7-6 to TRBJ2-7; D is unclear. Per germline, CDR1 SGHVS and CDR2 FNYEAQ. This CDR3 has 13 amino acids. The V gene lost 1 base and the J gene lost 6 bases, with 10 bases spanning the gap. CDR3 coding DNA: TGTGCCAGCAGCTTAGACGTAATTTCCGAGCAGTACTTC. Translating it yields CASSLDVISEQYF.

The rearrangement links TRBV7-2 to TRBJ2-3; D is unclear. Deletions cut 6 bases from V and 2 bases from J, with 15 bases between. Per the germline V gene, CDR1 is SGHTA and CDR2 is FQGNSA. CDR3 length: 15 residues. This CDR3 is CASSRRRTNTDTQYF. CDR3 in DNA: TGTGCCAGCAGTCGACGTAGGACGAACACAGATACGCAGTATTTT.

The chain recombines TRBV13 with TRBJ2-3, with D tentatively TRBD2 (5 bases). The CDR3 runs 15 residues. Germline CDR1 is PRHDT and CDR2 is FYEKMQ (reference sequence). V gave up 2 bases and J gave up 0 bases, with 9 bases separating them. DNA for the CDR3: TGTGCCAGCAGCTTACGCGGGCTAAGCACAGATACGCAGTATTTT. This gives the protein CASSLRGLSTDTQYF.

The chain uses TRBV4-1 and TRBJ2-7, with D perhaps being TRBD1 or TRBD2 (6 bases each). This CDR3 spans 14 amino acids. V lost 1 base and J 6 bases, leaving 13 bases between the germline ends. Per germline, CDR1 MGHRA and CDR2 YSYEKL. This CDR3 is CASSQVLGGPEQYF. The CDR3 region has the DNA TGCGCCAGCAGCCAAGTTCTAGGGGGGCCCGAGCAGTACTTC.

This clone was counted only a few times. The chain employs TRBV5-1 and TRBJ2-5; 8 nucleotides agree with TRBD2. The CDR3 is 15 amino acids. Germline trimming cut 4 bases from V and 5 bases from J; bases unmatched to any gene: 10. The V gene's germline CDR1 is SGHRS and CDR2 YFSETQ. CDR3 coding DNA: TGCGCCAGCAGCCAGGGGACTAGTCGAGGGGAGACCCAGTACTTC. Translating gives CASSQGTSRGETQYF.

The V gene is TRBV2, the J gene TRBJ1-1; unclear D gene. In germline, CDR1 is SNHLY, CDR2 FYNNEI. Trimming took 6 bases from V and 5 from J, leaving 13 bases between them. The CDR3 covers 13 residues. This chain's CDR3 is CASRGQVGTEAFF. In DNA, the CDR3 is TGTGCCAGCAGGGGCCAGGTCGGGACTGAAGCTTTCTTT.

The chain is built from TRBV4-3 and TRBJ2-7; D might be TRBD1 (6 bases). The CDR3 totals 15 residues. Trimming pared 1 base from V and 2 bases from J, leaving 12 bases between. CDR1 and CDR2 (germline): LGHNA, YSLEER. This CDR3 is CASSQVLQGPYEQYF. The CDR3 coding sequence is TGCGCCAGCAGCCAAGTTCTACAGGGCCCCTACGAGCAGTACTTC.

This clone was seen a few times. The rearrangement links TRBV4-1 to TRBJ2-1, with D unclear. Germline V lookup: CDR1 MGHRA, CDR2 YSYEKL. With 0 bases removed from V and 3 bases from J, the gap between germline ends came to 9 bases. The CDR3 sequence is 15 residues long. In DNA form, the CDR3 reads TGCGCCAGCAGCCAAGATGGGCAGATCTACAATGAGCAGTTCTTC. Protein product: CASSQDGQIYNEQFF.

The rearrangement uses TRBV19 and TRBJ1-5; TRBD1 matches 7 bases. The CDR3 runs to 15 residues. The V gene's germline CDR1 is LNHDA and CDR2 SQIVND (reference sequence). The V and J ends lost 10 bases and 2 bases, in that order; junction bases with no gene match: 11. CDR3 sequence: CATRRGANGNQPQHF. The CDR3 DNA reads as TGTGCCACCCGCAGGGGGGCTAACGGCAATCAGCCCCAGCATTTT.

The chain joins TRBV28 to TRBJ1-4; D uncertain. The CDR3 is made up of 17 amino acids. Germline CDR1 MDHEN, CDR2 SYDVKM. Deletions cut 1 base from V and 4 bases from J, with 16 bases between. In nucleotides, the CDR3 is TGTGCCAGCAGTTTATCCCCCCACCGGTTCGGTAATGAAAAACTGTTTTTT. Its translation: CASSLSPHRFGNEKLFF.

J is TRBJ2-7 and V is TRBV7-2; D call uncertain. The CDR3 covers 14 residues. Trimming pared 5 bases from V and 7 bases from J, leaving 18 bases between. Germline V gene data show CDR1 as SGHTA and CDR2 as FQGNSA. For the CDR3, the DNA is TGTGCCAGCAGCCCCACCCCATCACTAATTGAGCAGTACTTC. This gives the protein CASSPTPSLIEQYF.